This T cell receptor (beta chain) came from a study of blood T cell repertoires in COVID-19. Germline V gene lookup returns CDR1 SGHNT and CDR2 YYREEE (reference sequence). The CDR3 length is 14 residues. V was clipped by 4 bases and J by 2 bases; unmatched bases: 4. The repertoire was sequenced with immunoSEQ multiplex PCR; TCRdb's copy has only in-frame clones and lacks some. The sample lists nearly 100,000 clones, 84% occurring once. This receptor was obtained from a woman aged 55-75 years with acute or convalescent COVID-19. The V gene is TRBV5-4, the J gene TRBJ1-2, with 8 bases lining up with TRBD1. Sequences were obtained from peripheral blood. The CDR3 nucleotides read TGTGCCAGCAGCAAGCGGGACAGGAACTATGGCTACACCTTC. Translating it yields CASSKRDRNYGYTF.